This TCR beta chain was observed in a study of blood T cell repertoires in COVID-19. Across the study: Collection of acute and convalescent COVID-19 samples took place in the United States, Italy and Spain. Sample material is recorded as cDNA or gDNA derived from T cells, B-cell-depleted T cells, or PBMCs.

In the authors' workflow: Cell counts per sample came from amplifying reference gene primers. Sequenced by immunoSEQ multiplex PCR; TCRdb stores in-frame clones only, minus some. The D gene and trimming were derived from the DNA, and the V and J assignments and clone size from that table. The data contain roughly 250,000 clones, 85% of them singletons. The ends lost 1 base at V and 4 bases at J; junction bases unmatched: 9. The CDR3 covers 17 residues. Germline V gene data show CDR1 as MGHRA and CDR2 as YSYEKL. The rearrangement joins TRBV4-1 to TRBJ2-5; TRBD2 matches at 10 bases. The sample was peripheral blood. The receptor's source is an older woman with active or convalescent COVID-19. Written as DNA, the CDR3 is TGCGCCAGCAGCCAAGGCAACCTAGCGGGGGCGAGAGAGACCCAGTACTTC. Translating it yields CASSQGNLAGARETQYF.